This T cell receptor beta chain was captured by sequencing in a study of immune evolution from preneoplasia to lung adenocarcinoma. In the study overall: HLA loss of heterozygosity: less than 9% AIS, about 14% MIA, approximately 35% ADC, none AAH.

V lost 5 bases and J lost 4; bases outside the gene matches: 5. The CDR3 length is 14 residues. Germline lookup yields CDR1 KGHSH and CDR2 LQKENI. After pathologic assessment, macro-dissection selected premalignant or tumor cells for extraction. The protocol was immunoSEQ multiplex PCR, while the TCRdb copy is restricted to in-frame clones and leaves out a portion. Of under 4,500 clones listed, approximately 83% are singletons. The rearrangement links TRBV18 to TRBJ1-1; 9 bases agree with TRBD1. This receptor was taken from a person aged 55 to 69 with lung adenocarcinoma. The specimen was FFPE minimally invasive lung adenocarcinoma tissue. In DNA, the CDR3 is TGTGCCAGCTCAGCCAGACAGGGGGGCACTGAAGCTTTCTTT. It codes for CASSARQGGTEAFF.